The rows below give T cell receptor beta chains drawn from one sample of a study of blood T cell repertoires in COVID-19. The method was immunoSEQ multiplex PCR; TCRdb's version includes in-frame clones alone and lacks a portion of them. The sample includes roughly 30,000 clones, roughly 89% seen only once; the top ten take approximately 30%. Source material: peripheral blood. The receptors stem from an elderly man with acute or convalescent COVID-19. The CDR3 runs from the conserved cysteine through the conserved F or W. D genes are given only for firm matches. The size entry is marked missing in some rows and otherwise reads once, few, many or a size class.

j_call v_call d_call clone_size cdr3_nt cdr3_aa
TRBJ2-3 TRBV13 - - TGTGCCAGCAAGACGAGGGCCAGCACAGATACGCAGTATTTT CASKTRASTDTQYF
TRBJ2-7 TRBV5-8 - - TGTGCCAGCACCCTAGAACTCCGGAGCGAGCAGTACTTC CASTLELRSEQYF
TRBJ2-1 TRBV4-2 - - TGTGCCAGCAGCCAAGGGCAGCGGAGGGCCTATAGGGAGCAGTTCTTC CASSQGQRRAYREQFF
TRBJ2-1 TRBV14 - - TGTGCCAGCAGCCAAGGGAGGAATGAGCAGTTCTTC CASSQGRNEQFF
TRBJ1-1 TRBV7-9 TRBD1 - TGTGCCAGCAGCTTCGGGACAGAGAACACTGAAGCTTTCTTT CASSFGTENTEAFF
TRBJ2-5 TRBV19 TRBD1 - TGTGCTACCTCGGCAGGGGGCTCCCAAGAGACCCAGTACTTC CATSAGGSQETQYF
TRBJ1-5 TRBV24-1 - - TGTGCCACCAGCAGGGGTACCAATCAGCCCCAGCATTTT CATSRGTNQPQHF
TRBJ1-3 TRBV11-2 TRBD1 - TGTGCCAGCAGCTTAGGTCCGGGACAGGGCCTCTCTGGAAACACCATATATTTT CASSLGPGQGLSGNTIYF
TRBJ1-1 TRBV12-5 - - TGTGCTAGTGGATTCCGGGGGGGATCAAACACTGAAGCTTTCTTT CASGFRGGSNTEAFF
TRBJ2-4 TRBV5-5 TRBD1 - TGTGCCAGCAGCTCCACAGGGGTGATAGCCAAAAACATTCAGTACTTC CASSSTGVIAKNIQYF
TRBJ1-1 TRBV11-2 TRBD1 - TGTGCCAGCAGCTTAGAGGACAGGGGGATCACTGAAGCTTTCTTT CASSLEDRGITEAFF
TRBJ2-1 TRBV9 TRBD2 - TGTGCCAGCAGCACGGGACCCGGGACTAGCACCAACAATGAGCAGTTCTTC CASSTGPGTSTNNEQFF
TRBJ2-1 TRBV5-1 - - TGCGCCAGCAGCTTGGTTGTCAACAACTACAATGAGCAGTTCTTC CASSLVVNNYNEQFF
TRBJ2-7 TRBV12-2 - - TGTGCAAGTCGCCCCCCCGACTCGGCGGGAGGGCCTTTTTTCTACGAGCAGTACTTC CASRPPDSAGGPFFYEQYF
TRBJ1-5 TRBV10-3 - - TGTGCCATCAGTGGTTCTCTGAGCAATCAGCCCCAGCATTTT CAISGSLSNQPQHF
TRBJ2-5 TRBV29-1 - - TGCAGCGTTGGGCCCCAAGAGACCCAGTACTTC CSVGPQETQYF
TRBJ2-1 TRBV5-1 - - TGCGCCAGCAGTCCTGCGATCAGAGGTGAGCAGTTCTTC CASSPAIRGEQFF
TRBJ2-1 TRBV11-3 - few TGTGCCAGCAGCCTACAGGACAATGAGCAGTTCTTC CASSLQDNEQFF
TRBJ1-5 TRBV18 - - TGTGCCAGCTCACCACGTCGCGTCACGGGTATGGGCAATCAGCCCCAGCATTTT CASSPRRVTGMGNQPQHF
TRBJ2-4 TRBV19 - - TGTGCCAGTCAAAGGGACTTCGTCAAAAACATTCAGTACTTC CASQRDFVKNIQYF
TRBJ1-3 TRBV9 - - TGTGCCAGCAGCCCTGGGGGGACCTCTGGAAACACCATATATTTT CASSPGGTSGNTIYF
TRBJ2-1 TRBV29-1 TRBD2 - TGCAGCGTTTCTGCCCTAGCGGGAGGGCCGGATGAGCAGTTCTTC CSVSALAGGPDEQFF
TRBJ1-2 TRBV14 - - TGTGCCAGCAGCCAAGGCAGGGGTCGGATCTATGGCTACACCTTC CASSQGRGRIYGYTF
TRBJ1-5 TRBV12-3/TRBV12-4 - - TGTGCCAGCAGTAGCAGGGAAACTCAGCCCCAGCATTTT CASSSRETQPQHF
TRBJ2-3 TRBV3-1/TRBV3-2 - - TGTGCCAGCAGCCAAGGATTAAAAGGGGCGCAGTATTTT CASSQGLKGAQYF
TRBJ2-7 TRBV6-5 - - TGTGCCAGCAGTTTGGCAGGAGGCTACGAGCAGTACTTC CASSLAGGYEQYF
TRBJ2-2 TRBV19 - - TGTGCCAGTACTCCCTCCCGGGGTGGCGGGGAGCTGTTTTTT CASTPSRGGGELFF
TRBJ2-5 TRBV7-8 TRBD2 - TGTGCCAGCAGCTTAGGGCGGGAGTGGTTTGGGGAGACCCAGTACTTC CASSLGREWFGETQYF
TRBJ1-6 TRBV3-1/TRBV3-2 - - TGTGCCAGCAGCCGTCGGAGGATCCTCCACTTT CASSRRRILHF
TRBJ1-6 TRBV30 TRBD1 - TGTGCCTGGATGACAGGGGCAGAGAATTCACCCCTCCACTTT CAWMTGAENSPLHF
TRBJ1-5 TRBV6-5 - once TGTGCCAGCAGTTACGACGGGAATCAGCCCCAGCATTTT CASSYDGNQPQHF
TRBJ2-2 TRBV6-5 TRBD1 - TGTGCCAGCAGTTCGGGACAGGGGGTAGCCGGGGAGCTGTTTTTT CASSSGQGVAGELFF
TRBJ1-2 TRBV4-2 - few TGTGCCATTAAAGAAACTTCAGGAGGGGGCTACACCTTC CAIKETSGGGYTF
TRBJ2-7 TRBV3-1/TRBV3-2 - - TGTGCCAGCAGCCAAGGTCGGCTAGTTGGATACGAGCAGTACTTC CASSQGRLVGYEQYF
TRBJ1-4 TRBV5-1 - - TGCGCCAGCAGCTTGGGCGAGAATGAAAAACTGTTTTTT CASSLGENEKLFF
TRBJ2-7 TRBV6-5 TRBD1 - TGTGCCAGCAGTTACGCCGGGACAGGGACCTACGAGCAGTACTTC CASSYAGTGTYEQYF
TRBJ2-4 TRBV5-1 - - TGCGCCAGCAGCTTATCGGTTTCGGAAGGCGGGGCTCTAGCCAAAAACATTCAGTACTTC CASSLSVSEGGALAKNIQYF
TRBJ1-2 TRBV7-2 - - TGTGCCAGCAGCCCCATGAGCTGGAGTGGCTACACCTTC CASSPMSWSGYTF
TRBJ2-7 TRBV18 - once TGTGCCAGCTCACCGGAGGGCCCCTTGGGAGAGCAGTACTTC CASSPEGPLGEQYF
TRBJ1-1 TRBV27 TRBD1 - TGTGCCAGCAGTTCAGAGGGGGCGTCGGACACTGAAGCTTTCTTT CASSSEGASDTEAFF
TRBJ2-1 TRBV6-6 TRBD2 - TGTGCCAGCAGCCCTGGACTAGCGGACTACAATGAGCAGTTCTTC CASSPGLADYNEQFF
TRBJ2-1 TRBV29-1 TRBD1 - TGCAGCGGTGAGGGACAGGGTGGAAATGAGCAGTTCTTC CSGEGQGGNEQFF
TRBJ2-6 TRBV19 - - TGTGCCAGCAGACAATCTGGGGCCAACGTCCTGACTTTC CASRQSGANVLTF
TRBJ2-1 TRBV10-1 - - TGCGCCAGGGGCGGGGAACCCTTAGCGGAATCCTACAATGAGCAGTTCTTC CARGGEPLAESYNEQFF
TRBJ2-7 TRBV20-1 - - TGCAGTGCCAGTAGCGGATGGTCCTACGAGCAGTACTTC CSASSGWSYEQYF
TRBJ1-5 TRBV18 TRBD1 - TGTGCCAGCTCACCGGGACAGGGAGATCAGCCCCAGCATTTT CASSPGQGDQPQHF
TRBJ2-3 TRBV28 - once TGTGCCAGCAGCACTACCACAGATACGCAGTATTTT CASSTTTDTQYF
TRBJ2-1 TRBV4-2 TRBD2 - TGTGCCAGCAGCCGCCGCCTAGCGGGAGCCTACAATGAGCAGTTCTTC CASSRRLAGAYNEQFF
TRBJ2-5 TRBV18 TRBD1 - TGTGCCAGCTCACTACAGGGGTGGGGAGAGACCCAGTACTTC CASSLQGWGETQYF